The 3 T cell receptor beta chains listed next were all sequenced from one sample in a study of cytomegalovirus exposure and HLA in healthy donors. PCR primers comprised 60 Vbeta and 13 Jbeta primers. The table came from immunoSEQ multiplex PCR; TCRdb's copy has only in-frame clones and leaves some out. Of fewer than 250,000 clones in the sample, over 80% were seen once. Sequencing used PBMCs. The receptors were sampled from a boy younger than 10 in good health and CMV-seronegative.

V usage is TRBV6-5 and J usage is TRBJ1-2; D might be TRBD1 (6 bases). V gave up 4 bases and J gave up 3 bases, with 18 bases separating them. Germline CDR1 MNHEY, CDR2 SVGAGI. CDR3 length: 16 amino acids. CDR3 sequence (DNA): TGTGCCAGCAGTTTGGGACAACCCGGGGGGTACTATGGCTACACCTTC. This sequence encodes CASSLGQPGGYYGYTF.

The rearrangement links TRBV6-5 to TRBJ2-2; a possible D gene is TRBD2 (5 bases). V lost 8 bases and J 1 base, leaving 8 bases between the germline ends. The CDR3 is made up of 13 amino acids. Per the germline V gene, CDR1 is MNHEY and CDR2 is SVGAGI. The DNA of the CDR3 is TGTGCCAGCGGAGCGGTGAACACCGGGGAGCTGTTTTTT. Protein product: CASGAVNTGELFF.

As DNA, the CDR3 is TGTGCCAGCAGCTTAGAGGGGATAAACACCGGGGAGCTGTTTTTT. Translating it yields CASSLEGINTGELFF. The J gene is TRBJ2-2, the V gene TRBV7-9; D is perhaps TRBD1 (5 bases). V was clipped by 1 base and J by 2 bases, with 8 bases between them. The CDR3 sequence is 15 residues long. Germline CDR1 SEHNR, CDR2 FQNEAQ (reference sequence).